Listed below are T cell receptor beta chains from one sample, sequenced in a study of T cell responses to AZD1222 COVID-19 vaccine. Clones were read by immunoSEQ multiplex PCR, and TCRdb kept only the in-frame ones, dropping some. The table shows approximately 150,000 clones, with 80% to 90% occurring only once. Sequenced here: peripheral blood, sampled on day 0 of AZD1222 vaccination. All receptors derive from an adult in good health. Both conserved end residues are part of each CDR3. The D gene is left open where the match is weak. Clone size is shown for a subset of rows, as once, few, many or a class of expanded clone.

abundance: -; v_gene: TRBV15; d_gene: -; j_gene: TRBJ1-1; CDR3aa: CATSRDLILNTEAFF; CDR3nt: TGTGCCACCAGCAGAGATTTAATTCTGAACACTGAAGCTTTCTTT
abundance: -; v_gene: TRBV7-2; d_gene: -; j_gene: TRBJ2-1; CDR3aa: CASSLAGYEQFF; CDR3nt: TGTGCCAGCAGCTTAGCAGGATATGAGCAGTTCTTC
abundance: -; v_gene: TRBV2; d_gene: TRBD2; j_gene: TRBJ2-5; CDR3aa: CARQILAEGTETQYF; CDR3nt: TGTGCCAGGCAAATACTAGCGGAGGGGACCGAGACCCAGTACTTC
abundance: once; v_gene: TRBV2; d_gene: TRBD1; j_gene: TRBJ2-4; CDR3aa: CASSDFGQELAKNIQYF; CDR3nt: TGTGCCAGCAGTGATTTCGGACAGGAATTAGCCAAAAACATTCAGTACTTC
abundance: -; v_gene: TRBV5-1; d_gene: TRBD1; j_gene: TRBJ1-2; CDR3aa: CASSPQGAYYGYTF; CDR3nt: TGCGCCAGCAGCCCACAGGGGGCTTACTATGGCTACACCTTC
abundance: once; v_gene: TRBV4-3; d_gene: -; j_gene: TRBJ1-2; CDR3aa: CASSQKGAGRYGYTF; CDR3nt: TGCGCCAGCAGCCAAAAAGGGGCAGGGAGGTATGGCTACACCTTC
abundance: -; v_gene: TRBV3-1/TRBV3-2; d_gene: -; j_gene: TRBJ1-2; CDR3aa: CASSQERGYTF; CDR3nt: TGTGCCAGCAGCCAAGAACGTGGCTACACCTTC
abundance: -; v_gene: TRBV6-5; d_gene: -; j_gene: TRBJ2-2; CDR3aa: CASTRRRLAGELFF; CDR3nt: TGTGCCAGCACCAGGAGGCGGCTGGCCGGGGAGCTGTTTTTT
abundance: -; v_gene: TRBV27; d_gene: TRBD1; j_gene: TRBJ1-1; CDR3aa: CASSWNRGPSEAFF; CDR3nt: TGTGCCAGCAGTTGGAACAGGGGGCCTAGTGAAGCTTTCTTT
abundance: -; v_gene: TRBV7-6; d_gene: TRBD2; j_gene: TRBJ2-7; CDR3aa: CASSLSGGSAYEQYF; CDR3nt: TGTGCCAGCAGCTTATCCGGCGGGAGTGCCTACGAGCAGTACTTC
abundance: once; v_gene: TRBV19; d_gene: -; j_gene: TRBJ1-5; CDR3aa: CASRRAGEVGNQPQHF; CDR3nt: TGTGCCAGTAGACGGGCAGGGGAGGTAGGCAATCAGCCCCAGCATTTT